This T cell receptor beta chain was retrieved from a study of OX40 agonist ivuxolimab in advanced cancers. Study overall: The patients received agonistic anti-OX40 (CD134) antibody ivuxolimab.

The ends were cut back, 5 bases at V and 8 bases at J, with 12 bases in the middle. Germline CDR1 is SGHTA and CDR2 is FQGNSA. The CDR3 contains 13 residues. Overall study results and limits: Both CD4+ and CD8+ T cell populations in blood had undergone clonal expansion by week 6 at 0.1 to 3.0 mg/kg.

Anyone with autoimmune disease history or systemic immunosuppression was excluded. Profiled with immunoSEQ multiplex PCR; TCRdb holds only in-frame clones, not every one. This table has about 94,000 clones, around 87% appearing once. Points on this clone: The antigen is undetermined.

This TCR came from an adult with an advanced solid tumor such as melanoma, head and neck, liver or kidney cancer. This material consisted of CD4+ or CD8+ T cells sorted from blood, taken in a trial of the OX40 agonist ivuxolimab. The J gene is TRBJ2-2, the V gene TRBV7-2; D is ambiguous. CDR3 DNA sequence: TGTGCCAGCAGCCCCTCCCGCCGGGGGGAGCTGTTTTTT. Translated, it gives CASSPSRRGELFF.